This T cell receptor beta chain was obtained from a study of blood T cell repertoires in COVID-19. Looking at the study overall: There were acute and convalescent COVID-19 samples, and they came from the United States, Italy and Spain. Nucleic acid was either cDNA or gDNA, and it came from T cells, B-cell-depleted T cells, or PBMCs.

As originally analysed: Reference gene primer amplification in the assay estimated nucleated cell counts. Some clones are missing from TCRdb's copy, which holds only in-frame ones; the method was immunoSEQ multiplex PCR. The D gene and trimming were derived from the DNA, and the V and J assignments and clone size from that table. Among 150,000 to 200,000 clones listed, 75% to 90% were seen once. The germline gives CDR1 MNHEY, CDR2 SVGEGT. This CDR3 comprises 16 residues. The V gene lost 6 bases and the J gene lost 0 bases, with 15 bases spanning the gap. The material sequenced was peripheral blood. This clonotype was obtained from a human donor in a cohort sampled during active COVID-19. This chain joins TRBV6-2 or TRBV6-3 and TRBJ2-1, with D possibly being TRBD2 (5 bases). Here the CDR3 DNA reads TGTGCCAGCAGCCCGCACGAGGGCCACTCCTACAATGAGCAGTTCTTC. Residues: CASSPHEGHSYNEQFF.